This entry describes one TCR beta chain. Antigen: not known. The data stem from a study of radiotherapy plus CTLA-4 blockade in lung cancer. Study-wide results and caveats: Per reports, early blood T cell clone dynamics, plus interferon-beta, forecast response most strongly. Radiotherapy with ipilimumab was followed by blood expansion of tumor-derived clones.

Germline lookup yields CDR1 SGHDN and CDR2 FVKESK. The V and J ends lost 4 bases and 6 bases, in that order; junction bases with no gene match: 5. There are 15 residues in the CDR3. The method was immunoSEQ multiplex PCR; TCRdb's version includes in-frame clones alone and lacks a portion of them. The repertoire holds 43,000 or so clones, with 50% to 70% as singletons. This rearrangement joins TRBV14 to TRBJ2-1, with 11 bases aligning to TRBD1. The sequence was collected from a human donor with non-small cell lung cancer who had a partial response to radiotherapy plus ipilimumab. Source: peripheral blood, taken from a patient treated with radiotherapy plus ipilimumab. DNA of the CDR3: TGTGCCAGCAGCCGGACAGGGGGCGCCGGCAATGAGCAGTTCTTC. Translation: CASSRTGGAGNEQFF.